The 32 T cell receptor beta chains reported below all come from one sample, sequenced in a study of shared clonotypes between healthy human individuals. Sequenced by immunoSEQ multiplex PCR; TCRdb stores in-frame clones only, minus some. The sample lists around 2,000,000 clones, about 93% occurring once. Naive CD8 cells, CD45RO-negative and positively selected for CCR7, excluded terminally differentiated effector memory CD45RA+ cells. Input material: naive CD8+ T cells from PBMCs. The receptor set was obtained from a man in his late teens or twenties in good health. Some clones in this sample may be carry-over from other donors' samples.

The count of this clone is one. This sequence joins TRBV11-2 and TRBJ2-1; 9 nucleotides agree with TRBD2. Germline CDR1 reads SGHAT; CDR2 reads FQNNGV. CDR3 length equals 16 residues. V lost 1 base, J lost 7 bases, and 8 bases stayed unmatched. The CDR3 bases are TGTGCCAGCAGCTTAGGAGTAGCGGGAGTTAATAATGAGCAGTTCTTC. Its translation is CASSLGVAGVNNEQFF.

The gene calls are TRBV9 and TRBJ2-1; weak D call: TRBD2 (5 bases). CDR1 SGDLS and CDR2 YYNGEE come from the germline V gene. V was shortened by 1 base and J by 10 bases, with 12 bases between the two germline ends. The CDR3 has 13 residues. CDR3 region: CASSVMPGGEQFF. CDR3 DNA sequence: TGTGCCAGCAGCGTAATGCCGGGCGGGGAGCAGTTCTTC.

In nucleotides, the CDR3 is TGTGCCAGCAGTTTATCGCCGGGACAGGGAAGTGGCTACACCTTC. This translates into CASSLSPGQGSGYTF. The chain combines TRBV27 with TRBJ1-2; 9 bases match TRBD1. The germline V gene encodes CDR1 MNHEY and CDR2 SMNVEV (reference sequence). V lost 0 bases and J lost 7; bases outside the gene matches: 6. There are 15 residues in the CDR3.

The J gene is TRBJ2-1, the V gene TRBV7-9; perhaps D is TRBD1 or TRBD2 (5 bases each). The CDR3 is 13 residues long. The V end lost 2 bases, the J end lost 7 bases, and 9 bases lay between the germline ends. Germline-derived CDR1 and CDR2 are SEHNR and FQNEAQ (reference sequence). CDR3 sequence: CASSLQGENEQFF. In DNA form, the CDR3 reads TGTGCCAGCAGCTTACAGGGAGAAAATGAGCAGTTCTTC.

The chain is built from TRBV25-1 and TRBJ1-1, with 7 bases aligning to TRBD1. The germline CDR1 and CDR2 sequences are MGHDK and SYGVNS. With 8 bases clipped from V and 4 bases from J, the junction kept 13 bases outside the gene matches. The CDR3 sequence is 15 residues long. CDR3 DNA: TGTGCCAGCGGGATCAGGGGGGCAGCGGGCACTGAAGCTTTCTTT. It specifies CASGIRGAAGTEAFF.

The V gene is TRBV4-1, the J gene TRBJ2-5; tentatively, D is TRBD1 or TRBD2 (5 bases each). With the DNA end fitting TRBJ2-7 better, the J assignment may be wrong. CDR1 is MGHRA, CDR2 YSYEKL, per germline. The CDR3 is 15 residues long. This CDR3 reads CASSQDEGYYYEQYF. CDR3 DNA: TGCGCCAGCAGCCAAGACGAGGGGTATTACTACGAGCAGTACTTC.

The chain carries TRBV27 and TRBJ2-7; D might be TRBD1 (6 bases). Germline-derived CDR1 and CDR2 are MNHEY and SMNVEV (reference sequence). V was shortened by 5 bases and J by 2 bases, with 10 bases between the two germline ends. The CDR3 is 13 amino acids. The CDR3 DNA sequence: TGTGCCAGCAGTGGCAGGGGCGCCTACGAGCAGTACTTC. This codes for CASSGRGAYEQYF.

The genes are TRBV6-1 and TRBJ1-2; a weak D match, TRBD1 (6 bases). V dropped 4 bases and J dropped 2 bases, with 20 bases sitting between them. The CDR3 covers 17 residues. Germline CDR1 reads MNHNS; CDR2 reads SASEGT. In DNA form, the CDR3 reads TGTGCCAGCAGTGCCGTCCTCAGGGGATTTATAAACTATGGCTACACCTTC. It specifies CASSAVLRGFINYGYTF.

The gene calls are TRBV27 and TRBJ2-7, with 8 bases fitting TRBD2. V lost 5 bases and J lost 0; bases outside the gene matches: 12. The CDR3 sequence is 17 residues long. Germline V gene data show CDR1 as MNHEY and CDR2 as SMNVEV (reference sequence). CDR3 sequence: CASSQTGGVGDSYEQYF. The DNA for the CDR3 is TGTGCCAGCAGTCAAACCGGGGGGGTAGGGGACTCCTACGAGCAGTACTTC.

The rearrangement links TRBV7-9 to TRBJ2-1; tentatively, D is TRBD1 (5 bases). CDR1 and CDR2 (germline): SEHNR, FQNEAQ (reference sequence). The V end was cut by 1 base, the J end by 8 bases, with 9 bases between. The CDR3 loop spans 13 amino acids. CDR3 coding DNA: TGTGCCAGCAGCTTAGGTTGGGGCGATGAGCAGTTCTTC. Its translation is CASSLGWGDEQFF.

A single count supports this clone. The gene calls are TRBV28 and TRBJ2-7, with a weak D call TRBD1 (5 bases). Trimming removed 1 base at V and 3 bases at J, with 13 bases between. CDR3 length: 15 amino acids. CDR1 is MDHEN, CDR2 SYDVKM, per germline. CDR3 sequence (DNA): TGTGCCAGCAGTTTATCTCGACAGCCCATCTACGAGCAGTACTTC. It translates to CASSLSRQPIYEQYF.

CDR3 DNA sequence: TGCGCCAGCGAGGGGCCCGCCACCGGGGAGCTGTTTTTT. Translation: CASEGPATGELFF. V is TRBV5-1 and J is TRBJ2-2; the D gene could be TRBD1 or TRBD2 (5 bases each). This CDR3 is 13 amino acids long. CDR1 SGHRS and CDR2 YFSETQ come from the germline V gene. Trimming stripped 7 bases from V and 4 bases from J, with 11 bases between.

The chain couples TRBV19 to TRBJ1-1; D is uncertain. The CDR3 length is 14 residues. Trimming pared 8 bases from V and 6 bases from J, leaving 19 bases between. Germline V CDR1 and CDR2: LNHDA, SQIVND (reference sequence). CDR3 amino acids: CASLPRTGRAEAFF. In DNA, the CDR3 is TGTGCCAGTCTCCCTAGGACGGGTCGGGCTGAAGCTTTCTTT.

V usage is TRBV27 and J usage is TRBJ1-4; D uncertain. The CDR3 has 17 amino acids. V shed 3 bases and J shed 0 bases, with 14 bases lying between them. The germline V gene has CDR1 MNHEY and CDR2 SMNVEV (reference sequence). This CDR3 reads CASSLSRRYPTNEKLFF. The DNA for the CDR3 is TGTGCCAGCAGTTTGAGTCGCAGATACCCAACTAATGAAAAACTGTTTTTT.

Concerning this clone itself: Other DNA sequences in the sample encode the same CDR3. The chain joins TRBV7-2 to TRBJ2-7; 9 bases align to TRBD1. V trimming: 2 bases; J trimming: 2 bases; junction bases outside the gene matches: 1. CDR3 size: 14 residues. In germline, CDR1 is SGHTA, CDR2 FQGNSA. The CDR3 nucleotides read TGTGCCAGCAGCTTACGACAGGGGGCCTACGAGCAGTACTTC. Residues: CASSLRQGAYEQYF.

The chain recombines TRBV7-8 with TRBJ2-1; TRBD2 matches at 8 bases. The CDR3 consists of 15 residues. V was clipped by 8 bases and J by 6 bases; unmatched bases: 12. The germline gives CDR1 SGHVS, CDR2 FQNEAQ. The DNA of the CDR3 is TGTGCCAGCTCCCTTTCATTCCTAGCGGGCAATGAGCAGTTCTTC. Translating it yields CASSLSFLAGNEQFF.

This clone was picked up a small number of times. The chain couples TRBV27 to TRBJ1-5; the D gene is possibly TRBD1 (5 bases). The length of the CDR3 is 14 residues. V lost 2 bases and J 4 bases, leaving 9 bases between the germline ends. Germline CDR1 MNHEY, CDR2 SMNVEV (reference sequence). This chain's CDR3 is CASSLAWGNQPQHF. The CDR3 region has the DNA TGTGCCAGCAGTTTAGCATGGGGGAATCAGCCCCAGCATTTT.

The chain employs TRBV28 and TRBJ2-7; the D is unclear. The CDR3 is made up of 14 amino acids. The germline V gene has CDR1 MDHEN and CDR2 SYDVKM. V lost 5 bases and J lost 3, with 14 bases in between. The CDR3 loop is CASSLTPVDYEQYF. The CDR3, as DNA: TGTGCCAGCAGTCTTACCCCAGTCGACTACGAGCAGTACTTC.

The CDR3 coding sequence is TGTGCCAGCAGCTGGGGACAGGGACCCCTTCCCGGAAACACCATATATTTT. This sequence encodes CASSWGQGPLPGNTIYF. V usage is TRBV7-7 and J usage is TRBJ1-3, with 9 bases aligning to TRBD1. The CDR3 spans 17 residues. Germline assignment: CDR1 SSHAT and CDR2 FNYEAQ (reference sequence). The J segment lost 4 bases and the V segment lost 4 bases, leaving 11 bases of the junction unmatched.

V usage is TRBV18 and J usage is TRBJ1-5; tentative D call: TRBD1 (5 bases). Deletions cut 2 bases from V and 0 bases from J, with 14 bases between. The germline gives CDR1 KGHSH, CDR2 LQKENI. The CDR3 is made up of 17 amino acids. This CDR3 is CASSPGAGKGSNQPQHF. CDR3 DNA sequence: TGTGCCAGCTCACCAGGTGCAGGGAAGGGTAGCAATCAGCCCCAGCATTTT.

The V call is TRBV4-3, the J call TRBJ2-2; weak D call: TRBD1 (6 bases). This CDR3 is 18 amino acids long. Per the germline V gene, CDR1 is LGHNA and CDR2 is YSLEER. The ends were cut back, 1 base at V and 5 bases at J, with 20 bases in the middle. For the CDR3, the DNA is TGCGCCAGCAGCCAAGCTTGGATACAGGGCAGGACAACCGGGGAGCTGTTTTTT. This encodes CASSQAWIQGRTTGELFF.

The rearrangement links TRBV9 to TRBJ2-1, with 8 bases identical to TRBD2. In germline, CDR1 is SGDLS, CDR2 YYNGEE. This CDR3 has 14 amino acids. J lost 5 bases, V lost 4 bases, and 5 bases had no gene match. The CDR3 is CASSPLLADNEQFF. CDR3 sequence (DNA): TGTGCCAGCAGCCCCTTACTAGCGGACAATGAGCAGTTCTTC.

This rearrangement joins TRBV18 to TRBJ1-2, with D possibly TRBD1 on 6 matching bases. Germline V gene lookup returns CDR1 KGHSH and CDR2 LQKENI. The V gene lost 1 base and the J gene lost 3 bases, with 21 bases spanning the gap. CDR3 size: 18 residues. The CDR3 loop reads CASSPLASGTHGDYGYTF. CDR3 sequence (DNA): TGTGCCAGCTCACCACTGGCTTCCGGGACACATGGGGACTATGGCTACACCTTC.

V is TRBV28 and J is TRBJ2-7; 7 nucleotides align to TRBD2. CDR1 and CDR2 (germline): MDHEN, SYDVKM. The CDR3 is 14 residues long. V shed 8 bases, J shed 3 bases, and the junction held 10 bases outside the gene matches. The CDR3 coding sequence is TGTGCCAGCGGAGTGGGAGGGTCCGACTACGAGCAGTACTTC. It yields the protein CASGVGGSDYEQYF.

As concerns this clone: Other DNA sequences in this specimen translate into the identical CDR3. V usage is TRBV19 and J usage is TRBJ1-2; unclear D gene. This CDR3 region has 14 residues. V lost 4 bases and J 5 bases, leaving 14 bases between the germline ends. CDR1 and CDR2 (germline): LNHDA, SQIVND (reference sequence). CDR3 protein: CASSTNRASYGYTF. The DNA of the CDR3 is TGTGCCAGTAGTACCAACCGGGCCTCATATGGCTACACCTTC.

This chain uses TRBV19 with TRBJ2-5, with 11 bases matching TRBD2. Unmatched junction bases numbered 6, after V lost 1 base and J lost 2 bases. The CDR3 totals 17 residues. Per germline, CDR1 LNHDA and CDR2 SQIVND (reference sequence). CDR3 in amino acids: CASSIVTSGITQETQYF. DNA of the CDR3: TGTGCCAGTAGTATAGTGACTAGCGGGATTACTCAAGAGACCCAGTACTTC. Full variable domain (remainder filled in from reference TRBV19 and TRBJ2-5): DGGITQSPKYLFRKEGQNVTLSCEQNLNHDAMYWYRQDPGQGLRLIYYSQIVNDFQKGDIAEGYSVSREKKESFPLTVTSAQKNPTAFYLCASSIVTSGITQETQYFGPGTRLLVL.

The genes are TRBV27 and TRBJ2-3; D gene ambiguous. The CDR3 has 14 residues. V lost 5 bases, J lost 0 bases, and 9 bases lay in between. From germline, CDR1 is MNHEY and CDR2 SMNVEV (reference sequence). This chain's CDR3 is CASSEGPSTDTQYF. The CDR3 nucleotides read TGTGCCAGCAGTGAAGGACCGAGCACAGATACGCAGTATTTT.

V gene TRBV19 combines with J gene TRBJ2-6; D gene uncertain. This CDR3 is 15 amino acids long. Germline CDR1 reads LNHDA; CDR2 reads SQIVND (reference sequence). V lost 6 bases and J lost 0, with 9 bases in between. The CDR3 DNA reads as TGTGCCAGTAGGTTGTCATACTCTGGGGCCAACGTCCTGACTTTC. Encoded protein: CASRLSYSGANVLTF. The whole variable domain, remainder taken from reference TRBV19 and TRBJ2-6, is DGGITQSPKYLFRKEGQNVTLSCEQNLNHDAMYWYRQDPGQGLRLIYYSQIVNDFQKGDIAEGYSVSREKKESFPLTVTSAQKNPTAFYLCASRLSYSGANVLTFGAGSRLTVL.

The chain joins TRBV7-8 to TRBJ2-7; 7 nucleotides line up with TRBD2. The CDR3 loop spans 13 amino acids. With V trimmed by 5 bases and J by 0 bases, 1 base remained unmatched. CDR1 SGHVS and CDR2 FQNEAQ come from the germline V gene. The chain's CDR3 is CASSERGSYEQYF. CDR3 sequence (DNA): TGTGCCAGCAGCGAGCGGGGCTCCTACGAGCAGTACTTC.

The V and J genes are TRBV2 and TRBJ1-2; a possible D gene is TRBD1 (6 bases). Germline CDR1 SNHLY, CDR2 FYNNEI. The CDR3 length is 16 residues. Trimming took off 0 bases at V and 8 bases at J, with 19 bases between the two ends. CDR3 nucleotide sequence: TGTGCCAGCAGTGAAGCAGATTGGCGGGGGCTAGAAGGCTACACCTTC. Residues: CASSEADWRGLEGYTF.

This clone has just one count. The chain combines TRBV5-1 with TRBJ2-7; 8 nucleotides align to TRBD1. This CDR3 is 15 amino acids long. V lost 4 bases to trimming and J lost 5 bases; unmatched junction nucleotides: 11. The germline gives CDR1 SGHRS, CDR2 YFSETQ. CDR3 sequence (DNA): TGCGCCAGCAGCAAACGGACAGGGACCGGCGACGAGCAGTACTTC. Encoded protein: CASSKRTGTGDEQYF.

This clone occurred once. The chain couples TRBV15 to TRBJ1-5; D perhaps matches TRBD1 (6 bases). The ends were cut back, 0 bases at V and 6 bases at J, with 12 bases in the middle. This CDR3 spans 15 amino acids. Germline V gene lookup returns CDR1 LNHNV and CDR2 YYDKDF (reference sequence). This CDR3 is CATSRDRGGAQPQHF. CDR3 sequence (DNA): TGTGCCACCAGCAGAGATCGAGGGGGGGCTCAGCCCCAGCATTTT.